The clone carrying this TCR beta chain was seen at least ten times. Antigen specificity is unknown. The source of the sample is a study of neurological immune-mediated disorders. General study results and limits: The absence of any CDR3 amino acid sequence shared by expanded clones across subjects suggests that repertoires were private in all groups.

The CDR3 is 13 residues long. Deletions cut 5 bases from V and 5 bases from J, with 13 bases between. The germline gives CDR1 MNHEY, CDR2 SMNVEV (reference sequence). As for time point: longitudinal time-point 3. The unsorted libraries were generated from a total of 2 million PBMCs, which had been stored in RNAlater at -80 C. The cDNA was generated by 5'RACE with 10-nucleotide random UMIs. Using its own MiXCR run on the 5' RACE reads, TCRdb lists one record per CDR3 protein. Here the sample spans approximately 50,000 distinct CDR3 sequences, roughly 8.4% being singletons. This chain joins TRBV27 and TRBJ2-7; D gene ambiguous. Sequencing was performed on PBMCs. This TCR was recovered from a woman between 40 and 55 years old in good health. The CDR3 protein is CASSPRIGNEQYF. In DNA, the CDR3 is TGTGCCAGCAGTCCACGGATAGGGAACGAGCAGTACTTC.